This TCR beta chain came from a study of T cell repertoires in cytomegalovirus infection. Study-wide context: Evidence of both CMV infection and a matching HLA type came from public TCR beta signatures.

This clonotype was detected a few times. The target antigen is unknown. Germline loops: CDR1 LNHNV, CDR2 YYDKDF (reference sequence). The CDR3 is 13 residues long. Unmatched junction bases numbered 6, after V lost 3 bases and J lost 9 bases. TCRdb recomputed calls from the reads with MiXCR, one row per CDR3 protein. The sample lists 750,000 to 950,000 distinct CDR3 sequences; about 29% were seen once. Study findings and constraints: Dominating the ex vivo response were TCR beta clonotypes that were CMV-specific and HLA-C-restricted.

V usage is TRBV15 and J usage is TRBJ2-5; 8 bases agree with TRBD1. The sample consisted of cultured CD8+ T cells from PBMCs, taken from culture after CMV antigen stimulation. The sequence was collected from a human donor in good health (CMV status not recorded). Some clones in this sample may be carry-over from other donors' samples. DNA for the CDR3: TGTGCCACCAGCAGCGACAGGGGACACGCCCAGTACTTC. Protein product: CATSSDRGHAQYF.